This entry describes one TCR beta chain. These data originate in a study of blood T cell repertoires in COVID-19. About the research overall: COVID-19 samples from acute and convalescent phases originated in the United States, Italy and Spain. The cDNA or gDNA used as material had been derived from T cells, B-cell-depleted T cells, or PBMCs.

Two negative PCRs, clearance, or symptom resolution had been documented for recovered Cohort 3 donors. The CDR3 loop spans 16 amino acids. Germline V gene sequence: CDR1 LNHDA, CDR2 SQIVND (reference sequence). V lost 5 bases, J lost 3 bases, and 9 bases stayed unmatched. As processed by the authors: Nucleated cell number was recorded as an estimate derived from reference gene primer amplification. The repertoire was sequenced with immunoSEQ multiplex PCR; TCRdb's copy has only in-frame clones and lacks some. V and J calls and clone size follow that table, whereas D and trimming were derived from the DNA. The table includes 290,000 or so clones, approximately 86% detected once.

This TCR derives from a woman aged 18-30 years who had recovered from COVID-19. The chain links TRBV19 to TRBJ2-7, with 11 bases fitting TRBD1. Sequences were obtained from PBMCs or T cells enriched from blood (not recorded which). CDR3 region: CASSGQGDRGFYEQYF. DNA of the CDR3: TGTGCCAGTAGTGGTCAGGGGGACAGGGGGTTCTACGAGCAGTACTTC.